This T cell receptor (beta chain) was documented in a study of Graves' ophthalmopathy and Graves' hyperthyroidism. Researchers took RNA transcripts and amplified TCR beta CDR3 regions from them. After a first-round RT-PCR with HTBI primers, a second-round multiplex PCR was run. TCRdb ran MiXCR on the multiplex PCR reads and lists one entry per CDR3 protein. The table lists hundreds of thousands of distinct CDR3 sequences, over 40% of them singletons. Germline V gene sequence: CDR1 LGHDT, CDR2 YNNKEL (reference sequence). The CDR3 sequence is 11 residues long. Each donor who had ophthalmopathy showed moderate-to-severe activity, a CAS of ≥3, a NOSPECS of ≥4, and a duration under 3 months. The PBMCs originated from approximately 10 ml of fresh peripheral blood. This clonotype was recorded at least ten times. At one end the junction does not follow the germline gene, possibly because of a read error.

The gene calls are TRBV3-1 and TRBJ1-5; D not certain. The TCR was taken from an adult man with Graves' ophthalmopathy. Sequencing was performed on peripheral blood. The chain's CDR3 is CASSQHREVYF. For the CDR3, the DNA is TGTGCCAGCAGCCAGCACCGGGAGGTGTATTTT.